This paragraph reports one TCR beta chain. Antigen specificity is unknown. Germline loops: CDR1 MDHEN, CDR2 SYDVKM. Trimming removed 7 bases at V and 5 bases at J, with 3 bases between. This CDR3 has 10 residues. This entry belongs to a study of OX40 agonist ivuxolimab in advanced cancers. For the study at large: Patients were treated with ivuxolimab, an agonistic anti-OX40 (CD134) antibody. Each patient was given ivuxolimab into a vein every 2 weeks, at 0.01 to 10 mg/kg. Broader study findings: CD8+ T cells were the subset that, on average, had more expanded clones than CD4+.

Method: immunoSEQ multiplex PCR; TCRdb's copy keeps in-frame clones and lacks some. The table includes over 50,000 clones, over 80% detected once. Collection of blood occurred at baseline, at cycle 4 day 1, and at cycle 7 day 1. This specimen consisted of CD4+ or CD8+ T cells sorted from blood, obtained in a trial of the OX40 agonist ivuxolimab. The receptor comes from an adult with an advanced solid tumor such as melanoma, head and neck, liver or kidney cancer. J is TRBJ1-5 and V is TRBV28; D unresolved. Here the CDR3 DNA reads TGTGCCAGCAATTATCAGCCCCAGCATTTT. Translating gives CASNYQPQHF.